The present entry profiles one T cell receptor beta chain with its context. The CDR3 consists of 13 residues. Germline V gives CDR1 GTSNPN, CDR2 SVGIG (reference sequence). V lost 8 bases and J lost 4; bases outside the gene matches: 7. This sample is part of a study of blood T cell repertoires in COVID-19. For the study at large: The analysed material was cDNA or gDNA that came from T cells, B-cell-depleted T cells, or PBMCs.

Original processing notes: Amplification of reference gene primers provided the estimated nucleated cell counts. Sequencing used immunoSEQ multiplex PCR; TCRdb keeps in-frame clones, though not all of them. V and J calls and clone size come straight from that table; D and trimming were deduced from the DNA. The data contain about 60,000 clones, about 85% of them singletons. Source material: peripheral blood. The J gene is TRBJ1-3, the V gene TRBV30; TRBD1 matches at 8 bases. The receptor was derived from a human donor in a cohort sampled during active COVID-19. The CDR3 DNA follows: TGTGCCACCGGACAGGGCAGGGGAAACACCATATATTTT. Amino acids: CATGQGRGNTIYF.